One and the same sample provided the 32 T cell receptor beta chains below, sequenced in a study of T cell changes during pregnancy in multiple sclerosis. The assay was immunoSEQ multiplex PCR, and TCRdb's table has in-frame clones only and misses some. The repertoire consists of tens of thousands of clones, with 92% occurring once and the leading ten covering 0.45% to 0.6%. This material consisted of CD4+ T cells from peripheral blood mononuclear cells, taken after pregnancy. The origin of the receptors is a female donor with multiple sclerosis, enrolled in a pregnancy study.

The chain uses TRBV14 and TRBJ2-1, with 8 bases aligning to TRBD1. This CDR3 region has 17 residues. Germline V gene sequence: CDR1 SGHDN, CDR2 FVKESK. Germline trimming cut 0 bases from V and 7 bases from J; bases unmatched to any gene: 11. The CDR3 DNA is TGTGCCAGCAGCCAAGATTTCGAGACAGGGGCTGGAAATGAGCAGTTCTTC. This codes for CASSQDFETGAGNEQFF.

This chain links TRBV7-9 with TRBJ2-7; the match to TRBD1 covers 8 bases. Germline loops: CDR1 SEHNR, CDR2 FQNEAQ (reference sequence). The CDR3 is made up of 14 amino acids. V gave up 4 bases and J gave up 2 bases; unmatched junction bases: 4. The chain's CDR3 is CASSSYRGAYEQYF. CDR3 nucleotide sequence: TGTGCCAGCAGCTCCTACAGGGGGGCCTACGAGCAGTACTTC.

The J gene is TRBJ2-1, the V gene TRBV7-2, with TRBD2 matching over 16 bases. V dropped 5 bases and J dropped 8; count of bases not matched to a gene: 9. There are 17 residues in the CDR3. Germline V gene sequence: CDR1 SGHTA, CDR2 FQGNSA. CDR3 DNA: TGTGCCAGCAGCCCAAGTCCCGGGACTAGCGGGAGGGATGAGCAGTTCTTC. Translating it yields CASSPSPGTSGRDEQFF.

The V call is TRBV19, the J call TRBJ2-1; 11 bases match TRBD2. The CDR3 runs 15 residues. V dropped 5 bases and J dropped 8; count of bases not matched to a gene: 8. CDR1 and CDR2 from the germline V gene are LNHDA and SQIVND (reference sequence). CDR3 DNA: TGTGCCAGTAGTCACACTAGCGGGAGTGAGTATGAGCAGTTCTTC. Translating gives CASSHTSGSEYEQFF.

The chain employs TRBV5-1 and TRBJ2-4; weak D call: TRBD1 (6 bases). With 0 bases removed from V and 9 bases from J, the gap between germline ends came to 13 bases. The CDR3 consists of 14 residues. From germline, CDR1 is SGHRS and CDR2 YFSETQ. This chain's CDR3 is CASSLGPGEPIQYF. The DNA of the CDR3 is TGCGCCAGCAGCTTGGGGCCAGGGGAACCCATTCAGTACTTC.

The rearrangement uses TRBV9 and TRBJ2-3; TRBD2 matches 9 bases. V dropped 3 bases and J dropped 4; count of bases not matched to a gene: 9. The CDR3 sequence is 16 residues long. In germline, CDR1 is SGDLS, CDR2 YYNGEE. For the CDR3, the DNA is TGTGCCAGCAGCGGAGGCGGGAGGGCCCCGCCAGATACGCAGTATTTT. It yields the protein CASSGGGRAPPDTQYF. Together with reference TRBV9 and TRBJ2-3, the CDR3 gives the full variable domain: DSGVTQTPKHLITATGQRVTLRCSPRSGDLSVYWYQQSLDQGLQFLIQYYNGEERAKGNILERFSAQQFPDLHSELNLSSLELGDSALYFCASSGGGRAPPDTQYFGPGTRLTVL.

About this clone itself: An end of the junction does not agree with germline; a read error may underlie this. The chain is built from TRBV6-4 and TRBJ2-7; 11 bases line up with TRBD2. Germline CDR1 reads MRHNA; CDR2 reads SNTAGT. This CDR3 has 15 amino acids. The CDR3 loop is CASSDRRLAGTEGDF. The CDR3 DNA follows: TGTGCCAGCAGTGACCGGAGACTAGCGGGAACCGAAGGAGACTTC.

The chain employs TRBV28 and TRBJ1-1; D perhaps matches TRBD1 (5 bases). Germline CDR1 reads MDHEN; CDR2 reads SYDVKM. V lost 1 base to trimming and J lost 3 bases, with 12 bases between them. The CDR3 totals 15 residues. CDR3 coding DNA: TGTGCCAGCAGTTTATCCCGGGGGAAGTACACTGAAGCTTTCTTT. Translating gives CASSLSRGKYTEAFF.

V is TRBV5-4 and J is TRBJ1-1, with D possibly TRBD1 on 5 matching bases. The CDR3 contains 14 residues. Germline lookup yields CDR1 SGHNT and CDR2 YYREEE (reference sequence). Trimming shortened V by 0 bases and J by 10 bases, and 16 bases separated the two germline ends. The CDR3 protein is CASSLEVEGRGAFF. The CDR3 coding sequence is TGTGCCAGCAGCTTGGAGGTGGAGGGGCGGGGAGCTTTCTTT.

The chain recombines TRBV19 with TRBJ2-7; 7 nucleotides agree with TRBD1. Germline V gene sequence: CDR1 LNHDA, CDR2 SQIVND (reference sequence). The J segment lost 3 bases and the V segment lost 5 bases, leaving 10 bases of the junction unmatched. The CDR3 extends over 15 amino acids. CDR3 in amino acids: CASSQPEGASYEQYF. The CDR3 region has the DNA TGTGCCAGTAGTCAACCCGAGGGGGCCAGCTACGAGCAGTACTTC.

The chain uses TRBV19 and TRBJ2-3; D might be TRBD1 (6 bases). This CDR3 contains 15 residues. V lost 3 bases and J lost 6, with 16 bases in between. In germline, CDR1 is LNHDA, CDR2 SQIVND (reference sequence). This CDR3 is CASSILGTPPDTQYF. CDR3 nucleotides: TGTGCCAGTAGTATTCTGGGGACACCGCCCGATACGCAGTATTTT.

Turning to this clone: The same CDR3 can be traced to other DNA sequences in this sample. The chain employs TRBV7-6 and TRBJ1-1; D is ambiguous. CDR3 length equals 14 residues. CDR1 and CDR2 from the germline V gene are SGHVS and FNYEAQ. The germline V and J ends were trimmed by 1 base and 4 bases, with 10 bases remaining between them. The CDR3 DNA sequence: TGTGCCAGCAGCTTAGAGCCGTCTCGCACTGAAGCTTTCTTT. It yields the protein CASSLEPSRTEAFF.

The chain recombines TRBV6-1 with TRBJ1-2; 7 bases line up with TRBD1. The CDR3 is 14 amino acids. Germline V lookup: CDR1 MNHNS, CDR2 SASEGT. V dropped 5 bases and J dropped 4; count of bases not matched to a gene: 7. CDR3: CASSLQGIGYGYTF. For the CDR3, the DNA is TGTGCCAGCAGTTTACAGGGGATCGGCTATGGCTACACCTTC.

DNA of the CDR3: TGTGCCAGTAGTAATAGAGACAGGGGGCCCACTGAAGCTTTCTTT. This sequence encodes CASSNRDRGPTEAFF. The chain is built from TRBV19 and TRBJ1-1, with 10 nucleotides matching TRBD1. CDR3 length: 15 amino acids. Per germline, CDR1 LNHDA and CDR2 SQIVND (reference sequence). V lost 4 bases, J lost 4 bases, and 6 bases stayed unmatched.

The CDR3 DNA follows: TGCGCCAGCAGCCAAGAGGGGGGACAGATCAATTCCGAAAAACTGTTTTTT. Translated, it gives CASSQEGGQINSEKLFF. The rearrangement joins TRBV4-3 to TRBJ1-4; TRBD1 matches at 7 bases. Germline CDR1 reads LGHNA; CDR2 reads YSLEER. Trimming removed 0 bases from V and 8 bases from J; junction bases left unmatched: 12. This CDR3 spans 17 amino acids.

The J gene is TRBJ1-6, the V gene TRBV6-6; D is perhaps TRBD1 (5 bases). Trimming left V 2 bases short and J 10 bases short, with 12 bases between. The CDR3 runs to 14 residues. Germline values: CDR1 MNHNY, CDR2 SVGAGI (reference sequence). CDR3 in amino acids: CASSYDRVGSPLHF. CDR3 in DNA: TGTGCCAGCAGTTACGACAGAGTGGGGTCACCCCTCCACTTT.

The V gene is TRBV28, the J gene TRBJ1-1; no reliable D call. The CDR3 is 17 residues long. CDR1 is MDHEN, CDR2 SYDVKM, per germline. The V and J ends lost 5 bases and 0 bases respectively, with 19 bases between them. In nucleotides, the CDR3 is TGTGCCAGCAGTCTGTCCCCTGTTGGAGCTCTGAACACTGAAGCTTTCTTT. Its translation: CASSLSPVGALNTEAFF.

The chain carries TRBV9 and TRBJ2-1, with 9 bases that match TRBD1. Looked up from germline, CDR1 is SGDLS and CDR2 is YYNGEE. The length of the CDR3 is 13 residues. With V trimmed by 3 bases and J by 8 bases, 3 bases remained unmatched. As DNA, the CDR3 is TGTGCCAGCAGCGGGACAGGGGTCGATGAGCAGTTCTTC. Residues: CASSGTGVDEQFF.

This chain joins TRBV5-6 and TRBJ2-1; the match to TRBD2 covers 13 bases. J was trimmed by 6 bases and V by 3 bases; bases with no gene match: 0. The CDR3 covers 14 residues. Germline CDR1 SGHDT, CDR2 YYEEEE. The CDR3 is CASSWTSGSNEQFF. CDR3 bases: TGTGCCAGCAGCTGGACTAGCGGGAGCAATGAGCAGTTCTTC.

V usage is TRBV19 and J usage is TRBJ2-7, with 9 bases matching TRBD1. The CDR3 is 14 amino acids. Trimming at V came to 5 bases and at J to 7 bases, leaving 9 bases not matched to a gene. In germline, CDR1 is LNHDA, CDR2 SQIVND (reference sequence). CDR3 sequence reads: CASSPRGTGREQYF. The CDR3 bases are TGTGCCAGTAGTCCACGGGGGACAGGGAGGGAGCAGTACTTC.

The table lists this clone with a few counts. The chain joins TRBV5-8 to TRBJ2-6; D is possibly TRBD2 (6 bases). The CDR3 has 16 amino acids. V gave up 7 bases and J gave up 2 bases, with 16 bases separating them. Per germline, CDR1 SGHTS and CDR2 YDEGEE. For the CDR3, the DNA is TGTGCCAGCGGTGCCGGGAGTGGAACTGGGGCCAACGTCCTGACTTTC. It encodes CASGAGSGTGANVLTF.

This chain uses TRBV28 with TRBJ1-2, with D possibly being TRBD1 (5 bases). The V gene lost 6 bases and the J gene lost 2 bases, with 13 bases spanning the gap. CDR1 and CDR2 from the germline V gene are MDHEN and SYDVKM. This CDR3 is 14 amino acids long. CDR3: CASSPGGLNYGYTF. The CDR3 DNA is TGTGCCAGCAGCCCCGGGGGTCTCAACTATGGCTACACCTTC.

The CDR3: CASSLAGSYEQYF. Written as DNA, the CDR3 is TGTGCCAGCTCACTGGCGGGATCCTACGAGCAGTACTTC. The chain uses TRBV18 and TRBJ2-7; D is perhaps TRBD2 (6 bases). This CDR3 region has 13 residues. V was cut by 4 bases and J by 1 base, with 8 bases left in between. Germline V lookup: CDR1 KGHSH, CDR2 LQKENI.

The chain is built from TRBV18 and TRBJ2-7; 8 bases map to TRBD1. The CDR3 length is 15 residues. Trimming at V came to 4 bases and at J to 4 bases, leaving 9 bases not matched to a gene. The germline CDR1 and CDR2 sequences are KGHSH and LQKENI. CDR3 amino acids: CASSRSGTGLYEQYF. DNA for the CDR3: TGTGCCAGCTCACGATCGGGGACAGGTCTTTACGAGCAGTACTTC.

The gene calls are TRBV6-6 and TRBJ2-1; D gene uncertain. The CDR3 runs to 12 residues. V was trimmed by 6 bases and J by 7 bases, leaving 10 bases between them. The germline V gene has CDR1 MNHNY and CDR2 SVGAGI (reference sequence). CDR3 residues: CASSNSGNEQFF. The CDR3 coding sequence is TGTGCCAGCAGCAACTCCGGGAATGAGCAGTTCTTC.

The CDR3 DNA reads as TGTGCCAGCAGTTCGAGCCTCATTGGACTAGCGGGAGGGCGGGAGACCCAGTACTTC. This translates into CASSSSLIGLAGGRETQYF. V usage is TRBV27 and J usage is TRBJ2-5; 15 positions agree with TRBD2. The CDR3 has 19 residues. The V and J ends lost 4 bases and 5 bases, in that order; junction bases with no gene match: 14. From germline, CDR1 is MNHEY and CDR2 SMNVEV (reference sequence).

This clone was recorded only once. V usage is TRBV27 and J usage is TRBJ2-1; the D gene is possibly TRBD1 (5 bases). The CDR3 runs 15 residues. CDR1 and CDR2 from the germline V gene are MNHEY and SMNVEV (reference sequence). V was clipped by 6 bases and J by 5 bases, with 17 bases between them. CDR3 sequence reads: CASRFMPDRDNEQFF. CDR3 in DNA: TGTGCCAGCAGATTTATGCCCGACAGAGACAATGAGCAGTTCTTC.

This chain connects TRBV7-6 to TRBJ2-7, with 9 positions matching TRBD1. This CDR3 has 15 amino acids. Germline V gene lookup returns CDR1 SGHVS and CDR2 FNYEAQ. The junction had 9 bases not matched to a gene; V was cut back by 5 bases and J by 4 bases. As DNA, the CDR3 is TGTGCCAGCAGCGGGAGACAGGGGGTGACGTACGAGCAGTACTTC. Its translation: CASSGRQGVTYEQYF.

The CDR3 sequence is CASSELTGETKAFF. CDR3 DNA sequence: TGTGCCAGCAGTGAACTAACCGGTGAGACTAAAGCTTTCTTT. V usage is TRBV6-1 and J usage is TRBJ1-1, with unresolved D. In germline, CDR1 is MNHNS, CDR2 SASEGT. This CDR3 comprises 14 residues. Between the trimmed V and J ends, which lost 2 bases and 9 bases, there was a span of 16 bases.

The chain links TRBV28 to TRBJ1-5; TRBD1 agrees at 8 bases. Germline V gene sequence: CDR1 MDHEN, CDR2 SYDVKM. CDR3 length: 15 residues. After removal of 2 bases from V and 6 bases from J, the junction contained 6 bases not matched to a gene. The CDR3 loop reads CASSLQGANRQPQHF. DNA for the CDR3: TGTGCCAGCAGTTTACAGGGGGCGAATCGTCAGCCCCAGCATTTT.

The J gene is TRBJ2-7, the V gene TRBV7-9; 8 bases agree with TRBD2. In germline, CDR1 is SEHNR, CDR2 FQNEAQ (reference sequence). CDR3 length: 16 amino acids. Germline trimming cut 5 bases from V and 2 bases from J; bases unmatched to any gene: 11. This chain's CDR3 is CASSDSRGGYTYEQYF. CDR3 sequence (DNA): TGTGCCAGCAGCGATTCACGGGGGGGCTATACCTACGAGCAGTACTTC.

V and J are TRBV18 and TRBJ1-5; a possible D gene is TRBD1 (5 bases). This CDR3 spans 15 amino acids. CDR1 is KGHSH, CDR2 LQKENI, per germline. V was clipped by 6 bases and J by 1 base, with 13 bases between them. The CDR3 spells CASSQQAQSNQPQHF. CDR3 nucleotide sequence: TGTGCCAGCTCTCAACAGGCCCAAAGCAATCAGCCCCAGCATTTT.